The rows below give T cell receptor beta chains drawn from one sample of a study of blood T cell repertoires in COVID-19. Generated by immunoSEQ multiplex PCR, the TCRdb table keeps only in-frame clones and is missing some. The sample carries a few hundred thousand clones, around 90% recorded once. Sequenced: peripheral blood. The receptors derive from a woman aged 25 to 39 with COVID-19, enrolled during active disease. Each CDR3 is given with its conserved first and last residue.

TRBJ1-5 | TRBV28 | CASRRGGVRNQPQHF
TRBJ1-3 | TRBV2 | CASSETGSGNTIYF
TRBJ2-2 | TRBV28 | CASSWDRGGTGELFF
TRBJ2-2 | TRBV19 | CASSPLRPGSTGELFF
TRBJ1-1 | TRBV28 | CASSQGLIEAFF
TRBJ1-4 | TRBV30 | CAALGTGYEKLFF
TRBJ1-5 | TRBV28 | CASSLLNQPQHF
TRBJ1-6 | TRBV6-6 | CATGVGNSPLHF
TRBJ2-5 | TRBV5-4 | CASSLAGVEETQYF
TRBJ1-4 | TRBV5-1 | CASSSDEKLFF
TRBJ1-3 | TRBV5-1 | CASSLDGGRRNTIYF
TRBJ2-1 | TRBV5-4 | CASSQGLAGTNEQFF
TRBJ2-7 | TRBV7-9 | CASSLGTEPYEQYF
TRBJ2-1 | TRBV5-1 | CASSSGVGRVSYNEQFF
TRBJ1-5 | TRBV10-3 | CAISETTDSSNSNQPQHF